The rows below give T cell receptor beta chains drawn from one sample of a study of T-cell memory formation after mild COVID-19. TCRdb re-analysed the 5' RACE reads in MiXCR, keeping a single row per CDR3 protein. Of tens of thousands of distinct CDR3 sequences in the sample, nearly 25% are singletons; the top ten hold roughly 39%. Sequenced sample: PBMCs or a T cell subset sorted from them (not recorded which). The receptors stem from a man between 18 and 29 years old who had mild COVID-19 (a few samples of this study predate the infection). Cell type and time point are not known. Both conserved end residues are part of each CDR3. Each record gives: V gene, D gene, J gene, clone size, CDR3 DNA, CDR3 protein. A D gene is named only where the DNA matches it firmly. Clone sizes are given selectively: once, few, many, or a class where the clone is expanded.

>TRBV29-1|TRBD1|TRBJ1-2|.
TGCAGCGTTGATCTGGGACAGGCCTACTATGGCTACACCTTC
CSVDLGQAYYGYTF
>TRBV12-5|.|TRBJ2-5|.
TGTGCTAGTGGTCCAGGGGCCCATAGGTGGACCCAGTACTTC
CASGPGAHRWTQYF
>TRBV12-3/TRBV12-4|TRBD2|TRBJ2-7|.
TGTGCCAGCAGTTTAGTTGCGGGGGGATACGAGCAGTACTTC
CASSLVAGGYEQYF
>TRBV7-9|.|TRBJ2-7|many
TGTGCCAGCAGCTTGTTGTCGAGGGAGCAGTACTTC
CASSLLSREQYF
>TRBV19|.|TRBJ2-1|few
TGTGCCAGTAGTATATTTAGGAATGAGCAGTTCTTC
CASSIFRNEQFF
>TRBV6-2/TRBV6-3|.|TRBJ1-2|.
TGTGCCAGCAGGCCCCGTGAATATAGCTATGGCTACACCTTC
CASRPREYSYGYTF
>TRBV2|TRBD1|TRBJ2-1|.
TGTGCCAGCAGTGTCCCGTTGACAGGGGGGGCGGGCTACAATGAGCAGTTCTTC
CASSVPLTGGAGYNEQFF
>TRBV6-6|.|TRBJ2-3|few
TGTGCCAGCAGTGGCCTCCGGAGAGATACGCAGTATTTT
CASSGLRRDTQYF
>TRBV7-9|TRBD2|TRBJ2-1|few
TGTGCCAGCACCACCAGCGGGGGGAGCTACAATGAGCAGTTCTTC
CASTTSGGSYNEQFF
>TRBV4-3|.|TRBJ1-2|few
TGCGCCAGCAGCCAAGATCGTATGGGGGACTATGGCTACACCTTC
CASSQDRMGDYGYTF
>TRBV24-1|TRBD1|TRBJ2-5|many
TGTGCCACCAGTGATTGGGACAGGGCGGGGGAGACCCAGTACTTC
CATSDWDRAGETQYF
>TRBV7-3|.|TRBJ2-3|.
TGTGCCAGCAGCTTAATGGGGGCGCTGGGAGATACGCAGTATTTT
CASSLMGALGDTQYF
>TRBV4-1|.|TRBJ2-1|.
TGCGCCAGCAGCCAAGAACGAGTCAACTACAATGAGCAGTTCTTC
CASSQERVNYNEQFF
>TRBV5-1|TRBD1|TRBJ1-3|.
TGCGCCAGCAGCTGGGACAGGGGGGTCGGAAACACCATATATTTT
CASSWDRGVGNTIYF
>TRBV6-2/TRBV6-3|.|TRBJ2-7|.
TGTGCCAGCAGTTACGACAGGACCTTGGAGGAGCAGTACTTC
CASSYDRTLEEQYF
>TRBV5-6|TRBD1|TRBJ2-1|once
TGTGCCAGCAGCCTCTATCAGGGGGCCAATGAGCAGTTCTTC
CASSLYQGANEQFF
>TRBV11-2|TRBD1|TRBJ2-7|.
TGTGCCAGCAGCTTCGGGACAGCCTACGAGCAGTACTTC
CASSFGTAYEQYF
>TRBV6-5|TRBD2|TRBJ2-5|.
TGTGCCAGCAGCCAGACTAGCGGGGGGAAAGAGACCCAGTACTTC
CASSQTSGGKETQYF
>TRBV11-1|.|TRBJ2-3|once
TGTGCCAGCAGCACTGACACCTCCACAGATACGCAGTATTTT
CASSTDTSTDTQYF
>TRBV7-8|.|TRBJ2-3|few
TGTGCCAGCAGCTCTCCCCCGGGGGCCACAGATACGCAGTATTTT
CASSSPPGATDTQYF
>TRBV7-9|.|TRBJ1-1|.
TGTGCCAGCAGCTATGACGCTACCGAAGCTTTCTTT
CASSYDATEAFF
>TRBV9|TRBD1|TRBJ2-3|.
TGTGCCAGCAGCGTATTTACAGGGGGTCGGGATACGCAGTATTTT
CASSVFTGGRDTQYF
>TRBV7-6|.|TRBJ2-2|.
TGTGCCAGCACCATACTTGGGGGGGCCCACACCGGGGAGCTGTTTTTT
CASTILGGAHTGELFF
>TRBV12-3/TRBV12-4|TRBD2|TRBJ2-3|few
TGTGCCAGCACGGGCGGGAGCGGCACAGATACGCAGTATTTT
CASTGGSGTDTQYF
>TRBV5-1|.|TRBJ2-2|.
TGCGCCAGCAGCTTTACGGATCCTACGAACACCGGGGAGCTGTTTTTT
CASSFTDPTNTGELFF
>TRBV5-1|.|TRBJ1-3|.
TGCGCCAGCAGCTTGCCGCTATCAGGGTTTGGAAACACCATATATTTT
CASSLPLSGFGNTIYF
>TRBV9|TRBD2|TRBJ2-7|few
TGTGCCAGCGGGGAGGGTTTATCCTACGAGCAGTACTTC
CASGEGLSYEQYF
>TRBV10-3|TRBD1|TRBJ2-2|.
TGTGCCACGGACAGGGGTACCGGGGAGCTGTTTTTT
CATDRGTGELFF
>TRBV4-2|.|TRBJ2-5|few
TGTGCCAGCAGCCAAGATTCGGGGTTGGAGACCCAGTACTTC
CASSQDSGLETQYF
>TRBV4-1|.|TRBJ1-1|.
TGCGCCAGCAGCCAAGGGGGGGGGCTGGGTCGTCGCACTGAAGCTTTCTTT
CASSQGGGLGRRTEAFF
>TRBV7-9|.|TRBJ2-7|.
TGTGCCAGCAGTCAAATATACGAGCAGTACTTC
CASSQIYEQYF
>TRBV28|.|TRBJ1-5|few
TGTGCCAGCAGTGCCGAGGGGGTTTATCAGCCCCAGCATTTT
CASSAEGVYQPQHF
>TRBV6-2/TRBV6-3|TRBD1|TRBJ2-1|few
TGTGCCAGCACTGGGACAGGGCCGAACAATGAGCAGTTCTTC
CASTGTGPNNEQFF
>TRBV20-1|TRBD2|TRBJ2-1|.
TGCAGTGCCCAGCGGTCTAGCGGGGCCTACAATGAGCAGTTCTTC
CSAQRSSGAYNEQFF
>TRBV27|.|TRBJ2-2|.
TGTGCCAGCAGTTTCATCGACACCGGGGAGCTGTTTTTT
CASSFIDTGELFF
>TRBV11-2|TRBD2|TRBJ2-3|.
TGTGCCAGCAGTCTTCTCTGGGGGGGGACAGATACGCAGTATTTT
CASSLLWGGTDTQYF
>TRBV12-3/TRBV12-4|TRBD1|TRBJ1-2|once
TGTGCCTACTCGGGACAGGCATATAACTATGGCTACACCTTC
CAYSGQAYNYGYTF
>TRBV5-6|.|TRBJ1-1|.
TGTGCCAGCAGCGGAACCAGGGGAGGGGCTGAAGCTTTCTTT
CASSGTRGGAEAFF
>TRBV28|.|TRBJ2-6|few
TGTGCCAGCAGTCCCGGCTGGGTGTCCTCTGGGGCCAACGTCCTGACTTTC
CASSPGWVSSGANVLTF
>TRBV29-1|.|TRBJ2-7|.
TGCAGCGTTGTCTTTCCAGTGGCCCCCTACGAGCAGTACTTC
CSVVFPVAPYEQYF
>TRBV29-1|TRBD1|TRBJ1-2|.
TGCAGCGTTAGGGCAGGGGGCGCTGATGGCTACACCTTC
CSVRAGGADGYTF
>TRBV24-1|.|TRBJ2-2|.
TGTGCCACCAGTGATCTGGCGGAGGGGTCCACCGGGGAGCTGTTTTTT
CATSDLAEGSTGELFF
>TRBV7-9|TRBD2|TRBJ2-1|.
TGTGCCAGCAGCTTTGTAGCGGGGGAATCTAATGAGCAGTTCTTC
CASSFVAGESNEQFF
>TRBV24-1|.|TRBJ2-2|few
TGTGCCACCAGTGGTTCCGGGAGGGAGCTGTTTTTT
CATSGSGRELFF
>TRBV7-9|.|TRBJ1-2|.
TGTGCCACGACGGAGGGCACATTCGACCATGGCTACACCTTC
CATTEGTFDHGYTF
>TRBV29-1|.|TRBJ2-2|few
TGCAGCGCACTCCCTGGTGGGAGAACCGGGGAGCTGTTTTTT
CSALPGGRTGELFF
>TRBV10-2|TRBD2|TRBJ2-2|many
TGCGCCAGCAGTGATCTAGGGCGGGGGACTAACACCGGGGAGCTGTTTTTT
CASSDLGRGTNTGELFF
>TRBV20-1|.|TRBJ2-5|.
TGCAGTGCTAGACGGCGGGGTGAAGAGACCCAGTACTTC
CSARRRGEETQYF
>TRBV9|.|TRBJ2-5|once
TGTGCCAGCAGCGTAGGGGGGGTAGAGACCCAGTACTTC
CASSVGGVETQYF
>TRBV5-6|TRBD1|TRBJ2-5|large
TGTGCCAGCAGCTTGGGCAGGGGGTATGAGACCCAGTACTTC
CASSLGRGYETQYF